This TCR beta chain was documented in a study of blood T cell repertoires in COVID-19. Study-wide background: Sites across the United States, Italy and Spain contributed samples from acute and convalescent COVID-19. Sample material is recorded as cDNA or gDNA derived from T cells, B-cell-depleted T cells, or PBMCs.

Germline V gene lookup returns CDR1 MDHEN and CDR2 SYDVKM. The CDR3 consists of 15 residues. V shed 5 bases and J 1 base; nucleotides not matched to a gene: 4. The repertoire was sequenced with immunoSEQ multiplex PCR; TCRdb's copy has only in-frame clones and lacks some. The sample shows around 190,000 clones, approximately 85% of them seen only once. The TCR originated in a woman younger than 30 who had recovered from COVID-19. This chain joins TRBV28 and TRBJ1-1; 10 bases fit TRBD1. Sequenced sample: PBMCs or T cells enriched from blood (not recorded which). Written as DNA, the CDR3 is TGTGCCAGCAGTCAACGGGACAGGGGGAACACTGAAGCTTTCTTT. It translates to CASSQRDRGNTEAFF.